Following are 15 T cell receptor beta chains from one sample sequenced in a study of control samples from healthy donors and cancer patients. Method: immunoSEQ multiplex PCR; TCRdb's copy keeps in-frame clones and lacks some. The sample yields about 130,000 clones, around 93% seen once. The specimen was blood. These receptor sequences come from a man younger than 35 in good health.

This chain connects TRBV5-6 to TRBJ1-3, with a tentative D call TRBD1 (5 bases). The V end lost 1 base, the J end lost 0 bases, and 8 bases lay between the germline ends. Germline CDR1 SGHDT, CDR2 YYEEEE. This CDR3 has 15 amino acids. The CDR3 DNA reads TGTGCCAGCAGCTTGACAGGAGTCTCTGGAAACACCATATATTTT. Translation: CASSLTGVSGNTIYF.

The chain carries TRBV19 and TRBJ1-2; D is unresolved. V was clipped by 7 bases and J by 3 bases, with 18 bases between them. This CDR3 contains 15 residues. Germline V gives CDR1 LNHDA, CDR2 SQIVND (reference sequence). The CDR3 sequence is CASTSEAGIDYGYTF. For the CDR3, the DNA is TGTGCCAGTACTAGTGAGGCGGGGATCGACTATGGCTACACCTTC.

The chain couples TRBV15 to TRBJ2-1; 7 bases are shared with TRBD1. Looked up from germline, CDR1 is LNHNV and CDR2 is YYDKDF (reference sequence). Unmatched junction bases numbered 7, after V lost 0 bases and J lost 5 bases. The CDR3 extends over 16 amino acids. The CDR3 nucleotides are TGTGCCACCAGCAGAGAGCCGGGACAGACCCACAATGAGCAGTTCTTC. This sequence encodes CATSREPGQTHNEQFF.

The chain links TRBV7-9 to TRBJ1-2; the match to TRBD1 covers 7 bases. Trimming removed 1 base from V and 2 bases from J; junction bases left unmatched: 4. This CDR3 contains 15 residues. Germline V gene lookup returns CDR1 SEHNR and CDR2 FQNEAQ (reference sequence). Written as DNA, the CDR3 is TGTGCCAGCAGCTTAGGGGGACAGTTGAACTATGGCTACACCTTC. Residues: CASSLGGQLNYGYTF.

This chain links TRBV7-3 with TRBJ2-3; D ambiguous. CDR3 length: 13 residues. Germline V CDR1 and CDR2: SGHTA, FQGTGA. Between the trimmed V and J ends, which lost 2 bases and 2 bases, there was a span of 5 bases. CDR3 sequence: CASSLVFTDTQYF. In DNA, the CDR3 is TGTGCCAGCAGCTTAGTATTCACAGATACGCAGTATTTT.

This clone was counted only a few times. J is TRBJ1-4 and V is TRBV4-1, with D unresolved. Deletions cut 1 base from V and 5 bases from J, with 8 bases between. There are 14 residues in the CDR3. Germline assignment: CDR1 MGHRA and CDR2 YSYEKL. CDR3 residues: CASSQGQQNEKLFF. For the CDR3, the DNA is TGCGCCAGCAGCCAAGGCCAGCAAAATGAAAAACTGTTTTTT.

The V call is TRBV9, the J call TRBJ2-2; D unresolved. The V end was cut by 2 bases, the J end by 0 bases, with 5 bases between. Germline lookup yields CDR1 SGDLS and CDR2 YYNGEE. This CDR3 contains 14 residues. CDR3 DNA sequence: TGTGCCAGCAGCGTCGACCCGAACACCGGGGAGCTGTTTTTT. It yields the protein CASSVDPNTGELFF. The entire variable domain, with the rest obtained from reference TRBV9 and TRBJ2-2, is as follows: DSGVTQTPKHLITATGQRVTLRCSPRSGDLSVYWYQQSLDQGLQFLIQYYNGEERAKGNILERFSAQQFPDLHSELNLSSLELGDSALYFCASSVDPNTGELFFGEGSRLTVL.

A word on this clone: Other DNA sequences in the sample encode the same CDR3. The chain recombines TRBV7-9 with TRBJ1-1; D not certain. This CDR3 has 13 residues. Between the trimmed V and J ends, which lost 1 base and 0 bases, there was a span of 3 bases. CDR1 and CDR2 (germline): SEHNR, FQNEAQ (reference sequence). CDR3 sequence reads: CASSLVLNTEAFF. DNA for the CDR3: TGTGCCAGCAGCTTAGTTTTGAACACTGAAGCTTTCTTT.

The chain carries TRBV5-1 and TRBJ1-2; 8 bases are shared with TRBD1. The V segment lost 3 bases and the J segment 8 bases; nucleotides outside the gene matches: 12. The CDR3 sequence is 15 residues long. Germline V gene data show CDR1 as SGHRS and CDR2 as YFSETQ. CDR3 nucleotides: TGCGCCAGCAGCTGGTCCGGGACAGGCGATACCGGCTACACCTTC. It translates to CASSWSGTGDTGYTF.

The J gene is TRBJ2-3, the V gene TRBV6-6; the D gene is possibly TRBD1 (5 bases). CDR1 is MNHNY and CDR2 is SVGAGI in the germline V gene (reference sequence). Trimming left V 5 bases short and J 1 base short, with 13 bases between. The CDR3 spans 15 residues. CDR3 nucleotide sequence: TGTGCCAGCAGTCCCGACAGACGACGCACAGATACGCAGTATTTT. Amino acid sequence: CASSPDRRRTDTQYF.

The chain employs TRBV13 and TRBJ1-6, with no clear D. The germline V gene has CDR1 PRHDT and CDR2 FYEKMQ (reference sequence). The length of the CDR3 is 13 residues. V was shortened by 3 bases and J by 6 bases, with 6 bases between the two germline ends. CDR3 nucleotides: TGTGCCAGCAGCTTGGGCAGTAATTCACCCCTCCACTTT. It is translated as CASSLGSNSPLHF. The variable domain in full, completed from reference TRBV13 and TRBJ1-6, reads AAGVIQSPRHLIKEKRETATLKCYPIPRHDTVYWYQQGPGQDPQFLISFYEKMQSDKGSIPDRFSAQQFSDYHSELNMSSLELGDSALYFCASSLGSNSPLHFGNGTRLTVT.

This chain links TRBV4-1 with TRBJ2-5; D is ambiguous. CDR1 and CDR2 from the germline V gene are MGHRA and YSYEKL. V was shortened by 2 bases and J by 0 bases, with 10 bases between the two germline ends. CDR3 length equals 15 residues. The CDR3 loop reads CASSQQQAHQETQYF. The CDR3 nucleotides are TGCGCCAGCAGCCAACAACAAGCCCACCAAGAGACCCAGTACTTC.

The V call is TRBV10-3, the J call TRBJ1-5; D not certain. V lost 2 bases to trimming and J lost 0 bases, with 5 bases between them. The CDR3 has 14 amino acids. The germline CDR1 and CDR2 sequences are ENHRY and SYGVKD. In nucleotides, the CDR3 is TGTGCCATCAGTGAGATGAATAGCAATCAGCCCCAGCATTTT. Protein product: CAISEMNSNQPQHF.

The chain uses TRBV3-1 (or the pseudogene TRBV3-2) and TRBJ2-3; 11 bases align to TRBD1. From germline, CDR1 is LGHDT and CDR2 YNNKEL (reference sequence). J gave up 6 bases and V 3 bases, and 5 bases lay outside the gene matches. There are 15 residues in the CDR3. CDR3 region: CASSHDGTGGDTQYF. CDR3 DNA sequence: TGTGCCAGCAGCCATGACGGGACAGGGGGGGATACGCAGTATTTT.

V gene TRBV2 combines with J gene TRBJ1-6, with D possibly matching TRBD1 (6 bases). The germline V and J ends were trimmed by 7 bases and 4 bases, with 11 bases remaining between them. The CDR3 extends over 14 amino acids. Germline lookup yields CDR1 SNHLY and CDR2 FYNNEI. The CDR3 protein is CASILTGYNSPLHF. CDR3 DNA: TGTGCCAGCATTCTAACAGGGTATAATTCACCCCTCCACTTT.